This T cell receptor beta chain was sequenced for a study of blood T cell repertoires in COVID-19. Study context: From T cells, B-cell-depleted T cells, or PBMCs came the material, which was cDNA or gDNA.

Authors' processing steps: Scientists estimated how many nucleated cells there were by amplifying reference gene primers. Here immunoSEQ multiplex PCR was the method, and the copy in TCRdb shows in-frame clones only, minus some. The DNA gave D and trimming, while V, J and clone size come from that table. The repertoire includes about 320,000 clones, approximately 91% of them detected once, and about 5% sits in the top ten. The specimen sequenced was PBMCs or T cells enriched from blood (not recorded which). The sequence came from a man between 60 and 75 years old who had recovered from COVID-19.

The CDR3 loop reads CSASFGTYSYEQYF. CDR3 DNA: TGCAGTGCTAGTTTCGGGACTTACTCCTACGAGCAGTACTTC. This chain uses TRBV20-1 with TRBJ2-7, with a tentative D call TRBD2 (6 bases). The length of the CDR3 is 14 residues. Trimming stripped 3 bases from V and 0 bases from J, with 12 bases between. CDR1 and CDR2 from the germline V gene are DFQATT and SNEGSKA (reference sequence).